The 31 T cell receptor beta chains below come from one sample, sequenced in a study of blood T cell repertoires in COVID-19. The method was immunoSEQ multiplex PCR; TCRdb's version includes in-frame clones alone and lacks a portion of them. The table shows roughly 60,000 clones, with approximately 77% occurring only once. The specimen sequenced was peripheral blood. These receptors originate from a human donor in a cohort sampled during active COVID-19.

This chain joins TRBV28 and TRBJ1-2, with 8 bases that match TRBD1. Germline CDR1 is MDHEN and CDR2 is SYDVKM. CDR3 length: 13 residues. The junction had 4 bases not matched to a gene; V was cut back by 4 bases and J by 6 bases. As DNA, the CDR3 is TGTGCCAGCAGTTCCCTGGACAGGGATGGCTACACCTTC. This encodes CASSSLDRDGYTF.

This clone came up a few times. V usage is TRBV5-5 and J usage is TRBJ2-1; 13 nucleotides align to TRBD2. This CDR3 comprises 17 residues. The J segment lost 1 base and the V segment lost 4 bases, leaving 5 bases of the junction unmatched. Germline V CDR1 and CDR2: SGHKS, YYEKEE (reference sequence). CDR3 DNA sequence: TGTGCCAGCAGCAGGGGACTAGCGGGGATTTCCTACAATGAGCAGTTCTTC. Amino acids: CASSRGLAGISYNEQFF.

The CDR3 DNA follows: TGCGCCAGCAGCCAAGATCGCCCGGGGGACGAGCAGTACTTC. This translates into CASSQDRPGDEQYF. The chain combines TRBV4-1 with TRBJ2-7; maybe TRBD2 (6 bases). Germline V lookup: CDR1 MGHRA, CDR2 YSYEKL. CDR3 length: 14 residues. Between the trimmed V and J ends, which lost 0 bases and 5 bases, there was a span of 11 bases.

The CDR3, as DNA: TGTGCCAGCAGAGTGGCCCAGGGAGGGGGACTATTCTACAATGAGCAGTTCTTC. As protein: CASRVAQGGGLFYNEQFF. J is TRBJ2-1 and V is TRBV27, with a possible D match to TRBD2 (7 bases). The germline CDR1 and CDR2 sequences are MNHEY and SMNVEV (reference sequence). V lost 6 bases, J lost 3 bases, and 24 bases lay in between. CDR3 length: 18 amino acids.

This clone was seen just once. V and J are TRBV6-6 and TRBJ1-1; possible D gene TRBD1, 6 bases. Looked up from germline, CDR1 is MNHNY and CDR2 is SVGAGI (reference sequence). The CDR3 runs to 15 residues. V lost 0 bases to trimming and J lost 1 base, with 9 bases between them. CDR3 DNA sequence: TGTGCCAGCAGTTACTCTGACAGGCCGAACACTGAAGCTTTCTTT. This sequence encodes CASSYSDRPNTEAFF.

The gene calls are TRBV5-5 and TRBJ1-4, with a weak D call TRBD1 (5 bases). This CDR3 region has 14 residues. The germline V gene encodes CDR1 SGHKS and CDR2 YYEKEE (reference sequence). V was shortened by 4 bases and J by 8 bases, with 15 bases between the two germline ends. CDR3 in DNA: TGTGCCAGCAGCCAGGACCCAGGGAGGGAAAAACTGTTTTTT. Protein sequence: CASSQDPGREKLFF.

The chain uses TRBV9 and TRBJ2-5; weak D call: TRBD1 (6 bases). Per the germline V gene, CDR1 is SGDLS and CDR2 is YYNGEE. Trimming took off 3 bases at V and 4 bases at J, with 16 bases between the two ends. This CDR3 is 15 amino acids long. The DNA for the CDR3 is TGTGCCAGCAGCGCCACCGTGGGACACCGAGAGACCCAGTACTTC. Amino acid sequence: CASSATVGHRETQYF.

V gene TRBV6-6 combines with J gene TRBJ1-3, with D perhaps matching TRBD1 (6 bases). The V gene's germline CDR1 is MNHNY and CDR2 SVGAGI (reference sequence). Trimming removed 5 bases at V and 0 bases at J, with 14 bases between. The CDR3 totals 16 residues. This chain's CDR3 is CASSRARGSSGNTIYF. In nucleotides, the CDR3 is TGTGCCAGCAGTCGAGCCAGGGGAAGCTCTGGAAACACCATATATTTT.

The V gene is TRBV19, the J gene TRBJ1-1; 7 bases match TRBD1. The trim removed 11 bases at V and 3 bases at J, leaving 9 bases unmatched. CDR3 length equals 13 residues. The germline CDR1 and CDR2 sequences are LNHDA and SQIVND (reference sequence). This CDR3 is CASKGQGDTEAFF. In DNA, the CDR3 is TGTGCCTCCAAGGGGCAGGGGGACACTGAAGCTTTCTTT.

This clone has just one count. V is TRBV19 and J is TRBJ2-1; 8 positions match TRBD2. Germline V gene data show CDR1 as LNHDA and CDR2 as SQIVND (reference sequence). The CDR3 runs 15 residues. Unmatched junction bases numbered 4, after V lost 6 bases and J lost 0 bases. The CDR3: CASSRGGRSYNEQFF. DNA of the CDR3: TGTGCCAGTAGCCGGGGGGGCCGCTCCTACAATGAGCAGTTCTTC. Filled out from reference TRBV19 and TRBJ2-1, the complete variable domain reads DGGITQSPKYLFRKEGQNVTLSCEQNLNHDAMYWYRQDPGQGLRLIYYSQIVNDFQKGDIAEGYSVSREKKESFPLTVTSAQKNPTAFYLCASSRGGRSYNEQFFGPGTRLTVL.

This clone occurred once. The V call is TRBV2, the J call TRBJ2-1, with 8 bases matching TRBD2. CDR3 length: 14 residues. The germline CDR1 and CDR2 sequences are SNHLY and FYNNEI. V trimming: 9 bases; J trimming: 7 bases; junction bases outside the gene matches: 11. The CDR3 loop is CASKLAVKRNEQFF. DNA for the CDR3: TGTGCCAGTAAACTAGCGGTGAAACGAAATGAGCAGTTCTTC.

The V call is TRBV19, the J call TRBJ1-1; 8 nucleotides match TRBD1. This CDR3 has 15 residues. Germline CDR1 reads LNHDA; CDR2 reads SQIVND (reference sequence). V shed 10 bases, J shed 10 bases, and the junction held 20 bases outside the gene matches. CDR3 coding DNA: TGTGCCACCAATAGGGGACAGGCAGCCCCCGGAGTAGCTTTCTTT. Residues: CATNRGQAAPGVAFF.

With respect to this clone: Since the CDR3 does not end with the conserved phenylalanine or tryptophan, this likely comes from a read error. The limits of the CDR3 on the DNA are not certain, so only TCRdb's listed CDR3 is given. This rearrangement joins TRBV29-1 to TRBJ2-7; TRBD2 is the table's D call and was not checked against the DNA. The CDR3 length is 12 residues, termini included. The V gene's germline CDR1 is SQVTM and CDR2 ANQGSEA. This CDR3 is CSVEVPGGRVET.

The chain employs TRBV9 and TRBJ1-5; 9 nucleotides match TRBD1. The CDR3 loop spans 14 amino acids. Germline V gene sequence: CDR1 SGDLS, CDR2 YYNGEE. Trimming cost V 0 bases and J 7 bases; bases outside gene matches: 2. In DNA, the CDR3 is TGTGCCAGCAGCGTAGGGACAGGGGAACAGCCCCAGCATTTT. Encoded protein: CASSVGTGEQPQHF.

This chain joins TRBV5-1 and TRBJ2-1; D gene ambiguous. The V gene lost 4 bases and the J gene lost 0 bases, with 14 bases spanning the gap. The CDR3 is 16 residues long. The V gene's germline CDR1 is SGHRS and CDR2 YFSETQ. CDR3: CASSTGSARSYNEQFF. In DNA, the CDR3 is TGCGCCAGCAGCACCGGGTCCGCCCGCTCCTACAATGAGCAGTTCTTC. The complete variable domain, with remaining parts taken from reference TRBV5-1 and TRBJ2-1, reads KAGVTQTPRYLIKTRGQQVTLSCSPISGHRSVSWYQQTPGQGLQFLFEYFSETQRNKGNFPGRFSGRQFSNSRSEMNVSTLELGDSALYLCASSTGSARSYNEQFFGPGTRLTVL.

V and J are TRBV3-1 (or the pseudogene TRBV3-2) and TRBJ1-2, with a possible D match to TRBD1 (5 bases). V gave up 4 bases and J gave up 1 base, with 7 bases separating them. The CDR3 runs 13 residues. Germline CDR1 LGHDT, CDR2 YNNKEL (reference sequence). The CDR3 sequence: CASSPRVNYGYTF. CDR3 in DNA: TGTGCCAGCAGCCCCAGGGTTAACTATGGCTACACCTTC.

This clone was seen only a few times. The J gene is TRBJ1-6, the V gene TRBV27; D is possibly TRBD1 (5 bases). The CDR3 consists of 17 residues. The germline CDR1 and CDR2 sequences are MNHEY and SMNVEV (reference sequence). V lost 4 bases to trimming and J lost 3 bases, with 16 bases between them. The CDR3 DNA is TGTGCCAGCAGTTCGGCTATCGGGGGATTCTATAATTCACCCCTCCACTTT. It specifies CASSSAIGGFYNSPLHF.

The chain couples TRBV12-2 to TRBJ2-7; the table assigns TRBD1, which was not confirmed against the DNA. TRBV12-2 has pseudogene status. CDR3 length: 15 residues. The CDR3 sequence: CASRKWYSPNYEQYF. As DNA, the CDR3 is TGTGCAAGTCGCAAATGGTACAGCCCGAACTACGAGCAGTACTTC.

V and J are TRBV30 and TRBJ1-2; D perhaps matches TRBD1 (5 bases). The ends were cut back, 2 bases at V and 6 bases at J, with 13 bases in the middle. The CDR3 has 13 residues. Germline assignment: CDR1 GTSNPN and CDR2 SVGIG (reference sequence). The DNA of the CDR3 is TGTGCCTGGAGTAGGCGGGGGGTGGATGGCTACACCTTC. Its protein is CAWSRRGVDGYTF. The full variable domain, in which reference TRBV30 and TRBJ1-2 provide the parts outside the CDR3, is SQTIHQWPATLVQPVGSPLSLECTVEGTSNPNLYWYRQAAGRGLQLLFYSVGIGQISSEVPQNLSASRPQDRQFILSSKKLLLSDSGFYLCAWSRRGVDGYTFGSGTRLTVV.

A note on this clone: At one end, the junction sequence differs from germline, possibly due to a read error. The chain is built from TRBV10-3 and TRBJ1-1; 9 nucleotides agree with TRBD1. CDR1 and CDR2 (germline): ENHRY, SYGVKD. The CDR3 loop spans 14 amino acids. CDR3 amino acids: CAINEDRGNTEAFF. The CDR3 nucleotides read TGTGCCATCAATGAGGACAGGGGTAACACTGAAGCTTTCTTT.

J is TRBJ2-5 and V is TRBV6-1; possibly TRBD2 for D (5 bases). Germline CDR1 is MNHNS and CDR2 is SASEGT. The CDR3 contains 12 residues. V lost 8 bases, J lost 4 bases, and 11 bases lay in between. This CDR3 is CASSFEGETQYF. DNA of the CDR3: TGTGCCAGCTCCTTCGAGGGAGAGACCCAGTACTTC.

The V gene is TRBV3-1 (or the pseudogene TRBV3-2), the J gene TRBJ2-1; 10 nucleotides align to TRBD1. The germline V gene has CDR1 LGHDT and CDR2 YNNKEL (reference sequence). Germline trimming cut 4 bases from V and 9 bases from J; bases unmatched to any gene: 12. The length of the CDR3 is 16 residues. CDR3 in DNA: TGTGCCAGCAGCCTAGGAGGATCGACAGGGGGCAGTGAGCAGTTCTTC. Protein: CASSLGGSTGGSEQFF.

This clone has only one observation. V and J are TRBV5-1 and TRBJ2-3; TRBD2 matches at 11 bases. With V trimmed by 2 bases and J by 2 bases, 16 bases remained unmatched. CDR1 is SGHRS, CDR2 YFSETQ, per germline. The CDR3 runs to 20 residues. The CDR3 reads CASSLGGRGRLAGNTDTQYF. CDR3 bases: TGCGCCAGCAGCTTAGGGGGCCGCGGGAGACTAGCGGGGAACACAGATACGCAGTATTTT.

This chain connects TRBV5-6 to TRBJ2-2, with no clear D. CDR1 is SGHDT, CDR2 YYEEEE, per germline. The CDR3 contains 15 residues. V lost 0 bases, J lost 1 base, and 7 bases lay in between. The CDR3 spells CASSLVIGNTGELFF. The DNA for the CDR3 is TGTGCCAGCAGCTTGGTCATCGGGAACACCGGGGAGCTGTTTTTT.

This clone has a count of ten or more. Distinct nucleotide sequences in the sample also encode this CDR3. This rearrangement joins TRBV11-2 to TRBJ2-5; 7 bases align to TRBD2. This CDR3 is 15 amino acids long. V lost 1 base to trimming and J lost 2 bases; unmatched junction nucleotides: 4. Germline V lookup: CDR1 SGHAT, CDR2 FQNNGV. CDR3 DNA: TGTGCCAGCAGCTTAGGGCTAGCGGAACAAGAGACCCAGTACTTC. Translated: CASSLGLAEQETQYF.

The V gene is TRBV9, the J gene TRBJ2-1; 7 bases fit TRBD2. The CDR3 extends over 14 amino acids. CDR1 SGDLS and CDR2 YYNGEE come from the germline V gene. With V trimmed by 0 bases and J by 7 bases, 4 bases remained unmatched. Here the CDR3 DNA reads TGTGCCAGCAGCGTAGAGGTGGGGGGGAATGAGCAGTTCTTC. It specifies CASSVEVGGNEQFF.

This chain joins TRBV18 and TRBJ2-7, with a weak D call TRBD2 (6 bases). This CDR3 spans 14 amino acids. In germline, CDR1 is KGHSH, CDR2 LQKENI. V lost 2 bases and J 7 bases, leaving 15 bases between the germline ends. The CDR3 sequence is CASSPTGANSEQYF. CDR3 nucleotide sequence: TGTGCCAGCTCACCAACGGGAGCAAATTCGGAGCAGTACTTC.

This chain uses TRBV2 with TRBJ2-1; the match to TRBD2 covers 11 bases. The V gene's germline CDR1 is SNHLY and CDR2 FYNNEI. CDR3 length equals 15 residues. V was pared by 1 base and J by 7 bases, with 3 bases of the junction left unmatched. The CDR3 sequence is CASSEGSSGGNEQFF. DNA of the CDR3: TGTGCCAGCAGTGAAGGGTCTAGCGGGGGGAATGAGCAGTTCTTC.

This chain joins TRBV6-2 or TRBV6-3 and TRBJ1-1; 8 nucleotides line up with TRBD1. There are 17 residues in the CDR3. J gave up 6 bases and V 4 bases, and 16 bases lay outside the gene matches. Germline V gene data show CDR1 as MNHEY and CDR2 as SVGEGT. Written as DNA, the CDR3 is TGTGCCAGCAGTTCCCCCGGGACAGGTCCCCCCCGGGCTGAAGCTTTCTTT. Amino acid sequence: CASSSPGTGPPRAEAFF.

The gene calls are TRBV9 and TRBJ2-1; D gene unclear. Trimming removed 3 bases from V and 7 bases from J, with 11 bases in between. Germline V gene lookup returns CDR1 SGDLS and CDR2 YYNGEE. The CDR3 spans 13 residues. The CDR3 loop reads CASSADWLNEQFF. CDR3 DNA sequence: TGTGCCAGCAGCGCCGACTGGTTAAATGAGCAGTTCTTC.

V is TRBV6-5 and J is TRBJ2-5; 7 nucleotides match TRBD1. The CDR3 totals 13 residues. CDR1 and CDR2 from the germline V gene are MNHEY and SVGAGI. The ends lost 2 bases at V and 4 bases at J; junction bases unmatched: 1. CDR3 region: CASSYGTAETQYF. The CDR3 DNA reads TGTGCCAGCAGTTACGGGACAGCAGAGACCCAGTACTTC.